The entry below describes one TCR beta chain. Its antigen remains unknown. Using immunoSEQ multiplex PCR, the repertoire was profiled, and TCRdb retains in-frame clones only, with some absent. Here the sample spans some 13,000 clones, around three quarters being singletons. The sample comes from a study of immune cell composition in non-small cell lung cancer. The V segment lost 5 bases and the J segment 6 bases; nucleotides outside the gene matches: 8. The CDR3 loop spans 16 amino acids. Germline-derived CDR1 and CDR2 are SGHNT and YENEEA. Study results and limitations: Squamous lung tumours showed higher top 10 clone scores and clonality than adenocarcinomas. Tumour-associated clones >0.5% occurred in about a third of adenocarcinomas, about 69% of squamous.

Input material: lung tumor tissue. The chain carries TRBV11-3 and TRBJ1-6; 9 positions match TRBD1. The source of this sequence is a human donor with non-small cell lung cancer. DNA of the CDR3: TGTGCCAGCAGCCCCAACAGGGGGCGGCCTAATTCACCCCTCCACTTT. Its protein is CASSPNRGRPNSPLHF.